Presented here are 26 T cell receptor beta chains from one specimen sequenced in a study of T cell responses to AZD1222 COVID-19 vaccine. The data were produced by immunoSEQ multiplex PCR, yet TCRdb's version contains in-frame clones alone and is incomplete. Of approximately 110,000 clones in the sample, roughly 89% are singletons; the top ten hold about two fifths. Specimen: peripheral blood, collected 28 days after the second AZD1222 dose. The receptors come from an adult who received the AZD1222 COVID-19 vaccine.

DNA for the CDR3: TGTGCCAGTACCCCAAGCGGGAGCGGGACCGGGGAGCTGTTTTTT. Protein product: CASTPSGSGTGELFF. The chain links TRBV19 to TRBJ2-2; TRBD2 agrees at 8 bases. V was clipped by 7 bases and J by 5 bases; unmatched bases: 9. Germline lookup yields CDR1 LNHDA and CDR2 SQIVND (reference sequence). CDR3 length: 15 residues.

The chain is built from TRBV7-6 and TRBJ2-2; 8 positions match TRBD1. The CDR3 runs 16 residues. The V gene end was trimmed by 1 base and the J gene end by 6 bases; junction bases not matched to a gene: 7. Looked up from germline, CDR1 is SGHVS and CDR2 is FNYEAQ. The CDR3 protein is CASSLERQGMAGELFF. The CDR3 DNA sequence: TGTGCCAGCAGCTTAGAAAGACAGGGGATGGCCGGGGAGCTGTTTTTT.

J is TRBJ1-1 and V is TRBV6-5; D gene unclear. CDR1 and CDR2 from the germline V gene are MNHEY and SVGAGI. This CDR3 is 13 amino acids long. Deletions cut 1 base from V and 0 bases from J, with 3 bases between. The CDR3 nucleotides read TGTGCCAGCAGTTACTTGATGAACACTGAAGCTTTCTTT. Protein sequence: CASSYLMNTEAFF.

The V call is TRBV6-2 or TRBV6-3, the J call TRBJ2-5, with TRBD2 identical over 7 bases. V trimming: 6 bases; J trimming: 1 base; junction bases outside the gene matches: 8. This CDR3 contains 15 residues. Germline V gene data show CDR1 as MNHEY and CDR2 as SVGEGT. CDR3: CASSLTSSGQETQYF. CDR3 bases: TGTGCCAGCAGCCTCACCTCTAGCGGCCAAGAGACCCAGTACTTC.

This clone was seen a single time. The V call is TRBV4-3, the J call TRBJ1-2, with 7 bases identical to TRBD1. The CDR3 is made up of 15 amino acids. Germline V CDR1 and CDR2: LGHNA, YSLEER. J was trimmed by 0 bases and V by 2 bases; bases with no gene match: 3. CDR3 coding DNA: TGCGCCAGCAGCCAAACCGGGACAGCTAACTATGGCTACACCTTC. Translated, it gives CASSQTGTANYGYTF.

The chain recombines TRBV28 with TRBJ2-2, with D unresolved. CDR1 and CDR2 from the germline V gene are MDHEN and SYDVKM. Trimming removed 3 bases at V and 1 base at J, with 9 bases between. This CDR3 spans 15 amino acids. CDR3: CASSLGLMNTGELFF. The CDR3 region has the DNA TGTGCCAGCAGTTTGGGCCTTATGAACACCGGGGAGCTGTTTTTT.

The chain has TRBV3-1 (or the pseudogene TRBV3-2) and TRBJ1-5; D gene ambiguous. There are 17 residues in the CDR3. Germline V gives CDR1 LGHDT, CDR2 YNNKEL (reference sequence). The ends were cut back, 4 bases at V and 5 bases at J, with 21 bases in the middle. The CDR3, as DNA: TGTGCCAGCAGCCCAAATTGTCCCATTTGGCATCATCAGCCCCAGCATTTT. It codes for CASSPNCPIWHHQPQHF.

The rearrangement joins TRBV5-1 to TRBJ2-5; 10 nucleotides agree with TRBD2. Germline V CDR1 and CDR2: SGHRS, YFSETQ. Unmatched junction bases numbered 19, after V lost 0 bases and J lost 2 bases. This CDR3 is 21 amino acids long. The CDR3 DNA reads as TGCGCCAGCAGCTTGGCCCTAAGGACTAGCGGAGTCGGTCGCGGGCAAGAGACCCAGTACTTC. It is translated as CASSLALRTSGVGRGQETQYF.

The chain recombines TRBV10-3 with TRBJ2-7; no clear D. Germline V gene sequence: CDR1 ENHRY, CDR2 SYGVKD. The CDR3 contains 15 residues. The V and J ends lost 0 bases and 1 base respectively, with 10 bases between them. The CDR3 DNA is TGTGCCATCAGTGAGTCGTCCGCGTCTTCCTACGAGCAGTACTTC. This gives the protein CAISESSASSYEQYF.

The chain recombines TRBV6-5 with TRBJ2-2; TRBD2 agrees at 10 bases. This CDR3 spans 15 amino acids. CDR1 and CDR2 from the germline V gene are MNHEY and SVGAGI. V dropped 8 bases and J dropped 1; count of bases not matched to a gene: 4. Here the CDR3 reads CASRPSGRNTGELFF. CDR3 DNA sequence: TGTGCCAGCCGGCCTAGCGGGAGGAACACCGGGGAGCTGTTTTTT.

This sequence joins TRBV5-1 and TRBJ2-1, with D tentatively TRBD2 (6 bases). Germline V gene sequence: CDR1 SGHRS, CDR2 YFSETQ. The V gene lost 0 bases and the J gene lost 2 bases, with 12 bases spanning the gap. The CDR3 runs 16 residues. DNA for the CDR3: TGCGCCAGCAGCTTGGATACGGGAGAGGCCTACAATGAGCAGTTCTTC. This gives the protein CASSLDTGEAYNEQFF.

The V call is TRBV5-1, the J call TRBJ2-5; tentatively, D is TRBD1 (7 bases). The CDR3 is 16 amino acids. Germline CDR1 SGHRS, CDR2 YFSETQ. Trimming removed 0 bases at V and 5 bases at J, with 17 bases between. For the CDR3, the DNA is TGCGCCAGCAGCTTGGACCAGGCCAGGGGGGACGAGACCCAGTACTTC. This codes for CASSLDQARGDETQYF.

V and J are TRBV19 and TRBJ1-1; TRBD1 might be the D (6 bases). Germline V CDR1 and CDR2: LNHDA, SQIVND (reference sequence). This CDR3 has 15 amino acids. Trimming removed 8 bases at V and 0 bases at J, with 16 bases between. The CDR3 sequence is CASSAPGALNTEAFF. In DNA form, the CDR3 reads TGTGCCAGTTCAGCACCGGGGGCCTTGAACACTGAAGCTTTCTTT.

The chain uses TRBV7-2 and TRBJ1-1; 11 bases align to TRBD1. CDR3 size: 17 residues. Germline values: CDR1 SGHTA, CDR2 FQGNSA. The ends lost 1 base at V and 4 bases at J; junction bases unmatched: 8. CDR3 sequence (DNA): TGTGCCAGCAGCTTAGTTCCGGCAGGGACAGGGGGCACTGAAGCTTTCTTT. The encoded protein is CASSLVPAGTGGTEAFF.

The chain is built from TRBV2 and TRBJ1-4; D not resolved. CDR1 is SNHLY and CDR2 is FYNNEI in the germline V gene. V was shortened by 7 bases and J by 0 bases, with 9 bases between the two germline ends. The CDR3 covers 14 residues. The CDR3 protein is CASKGYTTNEKLFF. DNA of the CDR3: TGTGCCAGCAAGGGTTATACAACTAATGAAAAACTGTTTTTT.

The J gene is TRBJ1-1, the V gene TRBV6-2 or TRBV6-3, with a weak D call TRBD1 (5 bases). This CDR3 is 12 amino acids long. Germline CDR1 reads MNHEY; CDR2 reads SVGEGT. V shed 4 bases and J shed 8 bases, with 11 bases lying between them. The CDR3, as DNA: TGTGCCAGCAGTTTTATGTGGGGCGAAGCTTTCTTT. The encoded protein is CASSFMWGEAFF.

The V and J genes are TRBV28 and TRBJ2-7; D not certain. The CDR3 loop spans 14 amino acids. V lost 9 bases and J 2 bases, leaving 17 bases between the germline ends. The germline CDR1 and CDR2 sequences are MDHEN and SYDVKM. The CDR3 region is CASSKVGPTYEQYF. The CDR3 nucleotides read TGTGCCAGTTCGAAAGTCGGCCCTACCTACGAGCAGTACTTC.

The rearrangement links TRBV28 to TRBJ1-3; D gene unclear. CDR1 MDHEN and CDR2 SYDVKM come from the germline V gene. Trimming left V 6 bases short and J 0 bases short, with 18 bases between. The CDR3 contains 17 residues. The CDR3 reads CASSTVGVGSSGNTIYF. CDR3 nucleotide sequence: TGTGCCAGCAGCACCGTCGGTGTGGGGTCCTCTGGAAACACCATATATTTT.

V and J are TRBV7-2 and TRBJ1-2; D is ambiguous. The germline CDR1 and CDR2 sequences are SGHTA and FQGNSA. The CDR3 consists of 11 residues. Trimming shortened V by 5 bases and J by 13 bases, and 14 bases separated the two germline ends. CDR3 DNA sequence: TGTGCCAGCAGCCCACGGACGGACCCCACCTTC. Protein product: CASSPRTDPTF.

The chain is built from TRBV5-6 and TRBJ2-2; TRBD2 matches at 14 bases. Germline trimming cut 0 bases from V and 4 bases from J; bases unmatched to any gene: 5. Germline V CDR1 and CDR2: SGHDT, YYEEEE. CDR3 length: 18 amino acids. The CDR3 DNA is TGTGCCAGCAGCTTGGAAAGACTAGCGGGAGGGCTCACCGGGGAGCTGTTTTTT. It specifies CASSLERLAGGLTGELFF. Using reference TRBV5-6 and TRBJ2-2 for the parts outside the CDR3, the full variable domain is DAGVTQSPTHLIKTRGQQVTLRCSPKSGHDTVSWYQQALGQGPQFIFQYYEEEERQRGNFPDRFSGHQFPNYSSELNVNALLLGDSALYLCASSLERLAGGLTGELFFGEGSRLTVL.

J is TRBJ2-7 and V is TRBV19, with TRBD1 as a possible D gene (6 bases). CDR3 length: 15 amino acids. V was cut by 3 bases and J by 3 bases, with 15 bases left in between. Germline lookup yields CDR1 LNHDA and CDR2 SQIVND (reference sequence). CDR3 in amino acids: CASSIPPDRCYEQYF. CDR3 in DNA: TGTGCCAGTAGTATCCCACCCGACAGGTGCTACGAGCAGTACTTC.

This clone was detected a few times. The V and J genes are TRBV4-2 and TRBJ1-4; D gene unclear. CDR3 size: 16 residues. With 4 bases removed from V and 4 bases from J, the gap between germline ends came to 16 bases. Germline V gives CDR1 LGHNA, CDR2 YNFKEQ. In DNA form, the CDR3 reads TGTGCCAGCAGCCTTAGTAGAAGGGCCTATAATGAAAAACTGTTTTTT. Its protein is CASSLSRRAYNEKLFF.

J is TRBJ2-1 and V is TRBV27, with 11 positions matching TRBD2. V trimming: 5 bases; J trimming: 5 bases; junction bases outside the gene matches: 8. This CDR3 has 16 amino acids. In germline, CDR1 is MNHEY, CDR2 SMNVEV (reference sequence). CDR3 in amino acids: CASSKGTSGTHNEQFF. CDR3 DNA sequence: TGTGCCAGCAGTAAAGGGACTAGCGGAACTCACAATGAGCAGTTCTTC.

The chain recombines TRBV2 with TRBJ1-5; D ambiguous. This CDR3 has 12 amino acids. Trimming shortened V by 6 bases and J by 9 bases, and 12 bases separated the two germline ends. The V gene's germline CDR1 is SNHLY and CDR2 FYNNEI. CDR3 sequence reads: CASSAETRPQHF. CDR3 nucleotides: TGTGCCAGCAGCGCTGAGACGCGGCCCCAGCATTTT.

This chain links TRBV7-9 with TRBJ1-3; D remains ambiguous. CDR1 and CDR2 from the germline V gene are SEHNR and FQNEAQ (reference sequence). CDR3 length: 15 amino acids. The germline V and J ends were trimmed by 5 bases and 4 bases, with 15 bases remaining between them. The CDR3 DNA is TGTGCCAGCAGCCTAGACGGAGGGATGGGAAACACCATATATTTT. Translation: CASSLDGGMGNTIYF.

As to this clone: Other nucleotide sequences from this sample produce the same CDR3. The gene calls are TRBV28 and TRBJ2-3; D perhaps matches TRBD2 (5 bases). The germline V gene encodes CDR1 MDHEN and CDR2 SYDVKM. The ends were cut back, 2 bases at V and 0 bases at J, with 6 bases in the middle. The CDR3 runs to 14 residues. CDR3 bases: TGTGCCAGCAGTTTAGGACTGAGCACAGATACGCAGTATTTT. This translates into CASSLGLSTDTQYF.